Shown below are 19 T cell receptor beta chains from a single sample sequenced in a study of OX40 agonist ivuxolimab in advanced cancers. Library preparation used the immunoSEQ multiplex PCR assay. TCRdb's version of the immuneACCESS table is confined to in-frame rearrangements and falls short of the full clone set. An unresolved V gene accounts for under half of the shortfall where checked; the remainder is of unknown origin. The sample data list about 50,000 clones, and approximately 90% of these were observed just once. Approximately 10% of the sample lies in the top ten. Sequenced here: CD4+ or CD8+ T cells sorted from blood, sampled in a trial of the OX40 agonist ivuxolimab. The receptors stem from an adult with an advanced solid tumor such as melanoma, head and neck, liver or kidney cancer.

The chain has TRBV2 and TRBJ2-1; D gene uncertain. Germline-derived CDR1 and CDR2 are SNHLY and FYNNEI. V lost 3 bases, J lost 6 bases, and 6 bases lay in between. The CDR3 has 12 amino acids. CDR3 region: CASSDGINEQFF. Here the CDR3 DNA reads TGTGCCAGCAGTGATGGTATCAATGAGCAGTTCTTC.

The chain is built from TRBV7-2 and TRBJ1-5; 11 bases match TRBD1. Germline CDR1 is SGHTA and CDR2 is FQGNSA. Trimming took 5 bases from V and 5 from J; bases not matched to a gene: 8. This CDR3 has 16 residues. The CDR3 spells CASSPWTGGWDQPQHF. CDR3 bases: TGTGCCAGCAGCCCCTGGACAGGGGGCTGGGATCAGCCCCAGCATTTT.

The CDR3 sequence: CASSSGLTYNEQFF. CDR3 nucleotide sequence: TGTGCCAGCAGCTCAGGACTGACCTACAATGAGCAGTTCTTC. The gene calls are TRBV11-3 and TRBJ2-1, with a weak D call TRBD2 (5 bases). CDR1 SGHNT and CDR2 YENEEA come from the germline V gene. This CDR3 spans 14 amino acids. Trimming cost V 4 bases and J 2 bases, with 9 bases left between them.

To note about this clone: At one end the junction does not follow the germline gene, possibly because of a read error. The chain employs TRBV29-1 and TRBJ2-5; weak D call: TRBD2 (6 bases). The CDR3 totals 8 residues. Germline-derived CDR1 and CDR2 are SQVTM and ANQGSEA. The CDR3 loop is CSVWGDDF. CDR3 nucleotides: TGCAGCGTATGGGGGGACGACTTC. Drawing the rest from reference TRBV29-1 and TRBJ2-5, the complete variable domain is SAVISQKPSRDICQRGTSLTIQCQVDSQVTMMFWYRQQPGQSLTLIATANQGSEATYESGFVIDKFPISRPNLTFSTLTVSNMSPEDSSIYLCSVWGDDFGPGTRLLVL.

This chain connects TRBV18 to TRBJ1-4, with 9 positions matching TRBD1. Unmatched junction bases numbered 8, after V lost 4 bases and J lost 8 bases. Germline V gene data show CDR1 as KGHSH and CDR2 as LQKENI. CDR3 length: 15 residues. The CDR3 coding sequence is TGTGCCAGCTCACAGCCGGGACAGGGTCAAGAAAAACTGTTTTTT. It codes for CASSQPGQGQEKLFF.

The rearrangement uses TRBV28 and TRBJ1-2; TRBD1 is a possible D gene (6 bases). Trimming removed 3 bases at V and 7 bases at J, with 21 bases between. Germline lookup yields CDR1 MDHEN and CDR2 SYDVKM. The CDR3 contains 16 residues. The chain's CDR3 is CASSFDYGGHLGGYTF. The CDR3 DNA reads TGTGCCAGCAGTTTTGACTATGGGGGGCATCTAGGTGGCTACACCTTC.

V and J are TRBV2 and TRBJ1-3; 9 nucleotides agree with TRBD1. The V gene's germline CDR1 is SNHLY and CDR2 FYNNEI. The CDR3 sequence is 15 residues long. V shed 7 bases and J 4 bases; nucleotides not matched to a gene: 8. DNA of the CDR3: TGTGCCAGCATCGGGACAGGGAGGAGGGGAAACACCATATATTTT. Translating gives CASIGTGRRGNTIYF.

The chain joins TRBV19 to TRBJ1-2, with 8 bases fitting TRBD1. Germline V CDR1 and CDR2: LNHDA, SQIVND (reference sequence). This CDR3 contains 14 residues. V lost 5 bases, J lost 8 bases, and 10 bases stayed unmatched. The CDR3 is CASSSAGTGSGYTF. The CDR3 nucleotides read TGTGCCAGTAGTTCAGCTGGGACAGGAAGCGGCTACACCTTC.

As regards this clone: A far larger clone is one base from this, pointing to a likely read error. The genes are TRBV5-6 and TRBJ2-7; D is perhaps TRBD1 (6 bases). The CDR3 extends over 12 amino acids. Germline V gene sequence: CDR1 SGHDT, CDR2 YYEEEE. Deletions cut 5 bases from V and 5 bases from J, with 11 bases between. The CDR3 loop reads CASSYNRDEQYF. CDR3 DNA sequence: TGTGCCAGCAGTTATAACAGGGACGAGCAGTACTTC.

This clone has a handful of counts. CDR3 amino acids: CASSSVGSAYEQYF. CDR3 nucleotides: TGTGCCAGCAGCTCTGTAGGTTCTGCCTACGAGCAGTACTTC. The chain combines TRBV7-6 with TRBJ2-7; D is uncertain. Germline V lookup: CDR1 SGHVS, CDR2 FNYEAQ. This CDR3 is built from 14 residues. V gave up 4 bases and J gave up 2 bases, with 12 bases separating them.

The gene calls are TRBV7-3 and TRBJ2-1; D gene ambiguous. The CDR3 is made up of 13 amino acids. Germline-derived CDR1 and CDR2 are SGHTA and FQGTGA. V dropped 2 bases and J dropped 3 bases, with 5 bases sitting between them. The CDR3 loop is CASSLVDYNEQFF. Written as DNA, the CDR3 is TGTGCCAGCAGCTTAGTAGACTACAATGAGCAGTTCTTC.

The chain employs TRBV5-8 and TRBJ2-7; 8 bases map to TRBD2. There are 17 residues in the CDR3. V shed 0 bases and J 0 bases; nucleotides not matched to a gene: 8. Germline values: CDR1 SGHTS, CDR2 YDEGEE. CDR3 sequence (DNA): TGTGCCAGCAGCTTGGATTGGACTAGCCAGGGCTCCTACGAGCAGTACTTC. Its translation: CASSLDWTSQGSYEQYF. Complete variable domain (other parts from reference TRBV5-8 and TRBJ2-7): EAGVTQSPTHLIKTRGQQATLRCSPISGHTSVYWYQQALGLGLQFLLWYDEGEERNRGNFPPRFSGRQFPNYSSELNVNALELEDSALYLCASSLDWTSQGSYEQYFGPGTRLTVT.

The chain is built from TRBV6-1 and TRBJ2-7; D is unclear. CDR1 is MNHNS, CDR2 SASEGT, per germline. The CDR3 has 12 residues. V was pared by 6 bases and J by 2 bases, with 8 bases between. The CDR3 DNA reads as TGTGCCAGCAGGGACGGAACCTACGAGCAGTACTTC. Translating gives CASRDGTYEQYF.

The chain joins TRBV13 to TRBJ2-1, with TRBD2 matching 10 bases. Germline V gene lookup returns CDR1 PRHDT and CDR2 FYEKMQ (reference sequence). Germline trimming cut 5 bases from V and 8 bases from J; bases unmatched to any gene: 12. This CDR3 contains 16 residues. The CDR3 sequence is CASSGRSSGGSHEQFF. CDR3 coding DNA: TGTGCCAGCAGCGGGCGATCTAGCGGGGGTTCTCATGAGCAGTTCTTC.

The rearrangement joins TRBV5-5 to TRBJ2-5; D ambiguous. The germline gives CDR1 SGHKS, CDR2 YYEKEE (reference sequence). The V and J ends lost 2 bases and 2 bases respectively, with 7 bases between them. The CDR3 extends over 13 amino acids. The CDR3 region has the DNA TGTGCCAGCAGCTTAACAGATCAAGAGACCCAGTACTTC. It is translated as CASSLTDQETQYF.

Written as DNA, the CDR3 is TGTGCCAGCAGCGTAGTCAGTGCCAATGAGCAGTTCTTC. Its translation: CASSVVSANEQFF. V usage is TRBV9 and J usage is TRBJ2-1; D remains unclear. The CDR3 extends over 13 amino acids. V gave up 0 bases and J gave up 6 bases, with 7 bases separating them. The germline V gene encodes CDR1 SGDLS and CDR2 YYNGEE.

The chain links TRBV4-1 to TRBJ1-1; D gene ambiguous. V was trimmed by 2 bases and J by 0 bases, leaving 7 bases between them. Germline-derived CDR1 and CDR2 are MGHRA and YSYEKL. This CDR3 spans 14 amino acids. The CDR3 region is CASSQWVLNTEAFF. The CDR3 DNA sequence: TGCGCCAGCAGCCAATGGGTGCTGAACACTGAAGCTTTCTTT.

The V and J genes are TRBV4-1 and TRBJ2-2, with D possibly being TRBD1 (5 bases). Per the germline V gene, CDR1 is MGHRA and CDR2 is YSYEKL. Trimming left V 3 bases short and J 0 bases short, with 11 bases between. CDR3 length: 16 amino acids. CDR3 protein: CASSQATAANTGELFF. CDR3 coding DNA: TGCGCCAGCAGCCAGGCGACAGCCGCGAACACCGGGGAGCTGTTTTTT.

This clone has just one count. This chain connects TRBV9 to TRBJ1-4, with TRBD1 identical over 8 bases. Germline lookup yields CDR1 SGDLS and CDR2 YYNGEE. The CDR3 has 15 amino acids. J was trimmed by 7 bases and V by 3 bases; bases with no gene match: 8. CDR3 sequence reads: CASSATGTGIEKLFF. In DNA, the CDR3 is TGTGCCAGCAGCGCAACCGGGACAGGTATTGAAAAACTGTTTTTT.